This TCR beta chain was captured in a study of shared clonotypes between healthy human individuals. Study-wide points: A handful of donors showed sharing of 4.5% to 6% of naive CD4 clonotypes.

Details on this clone: Antigen specificity is unknown.

As originally analysed: Junction-only sequences produced by ImmunoSEQ had no quality scores, so filtering differed. Libraries were prepared by immunoSEQ multiplex PCR; TCRdb keeps only in-frame clonotypes and omits some of them. V and J calls and clone size are copied from that table; D and trimming were computed from the DNA. The sample gives some 2.1 million clones, 85% to 95% of which show up once; more than 1.5% is in the top ten. The V gene's germline CDR1 is SGHDN and CDR2 FVKESK. The ends were cut back, 1 base at V and 4 bases at J, with 13 bases in the middle. This CDR3 has 15 residues. It was CD45RO-negative cells, positively selected for CCR7, that made up naive CD8 cells, with terminally differentiated effector memory CD45RA+ cells excluded.

The clonotype originates from a man younger than 35 in good health. Some clones in this sample may be carry-over from other donors' samples. This chain joins TRBV14 and TRBJ1-2; tentatively, D is TRBD1 (6 bases). The sequencing input was naive CD8+ T cells from PBMCs. In nucleotides, the CDR3 is TGTGCCAGCAGCCAAGGCGCCAGGGGACCCTATGGCTACACCTTC. It encodes CASSQGARGPYGYTF.